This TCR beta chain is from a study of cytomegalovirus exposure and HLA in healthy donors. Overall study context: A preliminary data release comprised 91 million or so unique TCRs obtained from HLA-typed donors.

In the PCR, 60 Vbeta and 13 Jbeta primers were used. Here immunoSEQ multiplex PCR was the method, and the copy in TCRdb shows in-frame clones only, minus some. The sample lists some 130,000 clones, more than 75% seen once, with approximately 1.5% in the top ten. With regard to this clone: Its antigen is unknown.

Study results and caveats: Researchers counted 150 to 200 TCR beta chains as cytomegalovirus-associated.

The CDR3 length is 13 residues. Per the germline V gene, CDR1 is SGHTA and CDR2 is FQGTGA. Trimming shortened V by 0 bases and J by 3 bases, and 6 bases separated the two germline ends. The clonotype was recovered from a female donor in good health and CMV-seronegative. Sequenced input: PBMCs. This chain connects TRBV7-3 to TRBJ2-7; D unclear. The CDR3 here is CASSLTGDYEQYF. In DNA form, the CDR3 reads TGTGCCAGCAGCTTAACGGGCGACTACGAGCAGTACTTC.